The 21 T cell receptor beta chains below were found in one sample sequenced in a study of graft-versus-host responses after intestinal transplantation (dated by TCRdb to the early 2020s). Libraries came from the immunoSEQ multiplex PCR assay. The clones in this table, taken by TCRdb from immuneACCESS, are in-frame only. Not every clone is retained; where verified, under half of the shortfall comes from an unresolved V gene, and the cause of the rest is unknown. The sample table holds about 15,000 clones, of which 30% were seen once. The top ten constitute roughly 2.6% of the sample. Sample time point, as interpreted from the label and publication: cells obtained before transplantation from donor or recipient. Mixed lymphocyte reactions plated about 200,000 CFSE-labeled pre-transplant responders with about 200,000 irradiated violet-dye-labeled stimulators and were cultured for 6 days. Here the sequenced sample was alloreactive CD8+ T cells from a mixed lymphocyte reaction culture, taken before intestinal transplant. In light of the paper, this sample's cell subset or site label describes: CFSE-low proliferating T cells sorted from roughly 6-day pre-transplant mixed lymphocyte reaction (GvH or HvG direction). The receptors originated from a human patient who received an intestinal transplant.

This clone is termed medium-sized. The chain uses TRBV7-3 and TRBJ2-3; D unclear. The CDR3 is 16 residues long. Looked up from germline, CDR1 is SGHTA and CDR2 is FQGTGA. V lost 0 bases, J lost 5 bases, and 15 bases lay in between. CDR3 in amino acids: CASSLTGSEDGDTQYF. The CDR3 nucleotides are TGTGCCAGCAGCTTAACGGGATCTGAGGACGGAGATACGCAGTATTTT.

The rearrangement links TRBV9 to TRBJ2-5; 8 nucleotides match TRBD2. This CDR3 is built from 15 residues. Trimming at V came to 2 bases and at J to 2 bases, leaving 5 bases not matched to a gene. Germline V CDR1 and CDR2: SGDLS, YYNGEE. CDR3 amino acids: CASSVSGAIQETQYF. The DNA of the CDR3 is TGTGCCAGCAGCGTTAGCGGGGCAATACAAGAGACCCAGTACTTC.

The gene calls are TRBV6-5 and TRBJ2-7; 7 bases map to TRBD2. V was clipped by 2 bases and J by 3 bases; unmatched bases: 4. Germline assignment: CDR1 MNHEY and CDR2 SVGAGI. The CDR3 sequence is 14 residues long. CDR3 sequence: CASSYGRVDYEQYF. In DNA form, the CDR3 reads TGTGCCAGCAGTTACGGGAGGGTTGACTACGAGCAGTACTTC.

In the case of this clone: A read error may account for a junction end that differs from germline. This chain uses TRBV27 with TRBJ2-2, with a tentative D call TRBD2 (5 bases). The CDR3 runs to 15 residues. Germline CDR1 and CDR2: MNHEY and SMNVEV (reference sequence). CDR3 in amino acids: CASSLWPANTGELVF. In DNA, the CDR3 is TGTGCCAGCAGTTTATGGCCCGCGAACACCGGGGAGCTGGTTTTT.

The chain employs TRBV7-8 and TRBJ1-3; D not resolved. V shed 5 bases and J shed 2 bases, with 16 bases lying between them. Germline values: CDR1 SGHVS, CDR2 FQNEAQ. CDR3 length: 16 residues. The CDR3 reads CASSLSRLGTGNTIYF. CDR3 in DNA: TGTGCCAGCAGCCTAAGTAGATTGGGGACTGGAAACACCATATATTTT.

By sample share, this clone is medium-sized. The gene calls are TRBV28 and TRBJ2-7; possibly TRBD1 or TRBD2 for D (5 bases each). Germline lookup yields CDR1 MDHEN and CDR2 SYDVKM. CDR3 length: 15 amino acids. The germline V and J ends were trimmed by 7 bases and 6 bases, with 22 bases remaining between them. CDR3 residues: CASTSPSGAWGEQYF. CDR3 coding DNA: TGTGCCAGCACCAGTCCCTCCGGGGCTTGGGGCGAGCAGTACTTC.

This rearrangement joins TRBV6-5 to TRBJ2-7; 9 nucleotides align to TRBD1. Germline V gene data show CDR1 as MNHEY and CDR2 as SVGAGI. Unmatched junction bases numbered 7, after V lost 6 bases and J lost 1 base. The CDR3 runs to 15 residues. CDR3 sequence reads: CASSLAGTGSYEQYF. The CDR3 DNA sequence: TGTGCCAGCAGCCTAGCCGGGACAGGGTCCTACGAGCAGTACTTC.

This chain connects TRBV9 to TRBJ1-4; D not resolved. Germline assignment: CDR1 SGDLS and CDR2 YYNGEE. V lost 0 bases and J lost 1, with 4 bases in between. The CDR3 loop spans 14 amino acids. The CDR3: CASSVGGTNEKLFF. As DNA, the CDR3 is TGTGCCAGCAGCGTAGGGGGAACTAATGAAAAACTGTTTTTT.

This clone is labeled medium-sized. The chain carries TRBV5-6 and TRBJ2-1; D not certain. The CDR3 has 16 residues. The germline CDR1 and CDR2 sequences are SGHDT and YYEEEE. Trimming removed 4 bases at V and 9 bases at J, with 23 bases between. The CDR3 region is CASSIEVGSFLVEQFF. For the CDR3, the DNA is TGTGCCAGCAGCATCGAGGTGGGTAGTTTTCTAGTTGAGCAGTTCTTC.

This clone is medium-sized within its sample. The junction differs from germline at one of its ends, possibly a read error. The chain carries TRBV7-7 and TRBJ2-5; TRBD2 is a possible D gene (6 bases). In germline, CDR1 is SSHAT, CDR2 FNYEAQ (reference sequence). CDR3 size: 15 residues. The DNA for the CDR3 is TGTGCTAGCAGCTTAGTCCTAGCGCCGCAAGAGACCCAGTACTTC. Its protein is CASSLVLAPQETQYF.

The chain combines TRBV5-1 with TRBJ2-7; no firm D call. This CDR3 region has 12 residues. Trimming removed 4 bases from V and 3 bases from J, with 8 bases in between. Germline values: CDR1 SGHRS, CDR2 YFSETQ. CDR3 region: CASSTDVYEQYF. The DNA of the CDR3 is TGCGCCAGCAGCACGGACGTCTACGAGCAGTACTTC.

The J gene is TRBJ1-1, the V gene TRBV19, with unresolved D. V dropped 3 bases and J dropped 0 bases, with 14 bases sitting between them. Germline CDR1 reads LNHDA; CDR2 reads SQIVND (reference sequence). This CDR3 region has 16 residues. The CDR3 loop is CASSMSSEWVNTEAFF. DNA of the CDR3: TGTGCCAGTAGTATGTCGTCGGAGTGGGTGAACACTGAAGCTTTCTTT. The complete variable domain, with remaining parts taken from reference TRBV19 and TRBJ1-1, reads DGGITQSPKYLFRKEGQNVTLSCEQNLNHDAMYWYRQDPGQGLRLIYYSQIVNDFQKGDIAEGYSVSREKKESFPLTVTSAQKNPTAFYLCASSMSSEWVNTEAFFGQGTRLTVV.

This chain uses TRBV18 with TRBJ2-5; 12 nucleotides agree with TRBD2. Germline V CDR1 and CDR2: KGHSH, LQKENI. This CDR3 region has 16 residues. The ends lost 5 bases at V and 5 bases at J; junction bases unmatched: 9. CDR3 amino acids: CASSSRLAGVGETQYF. In DNA, the CDR3 is TGTGCCAGCTCATCCCGACTAGCGGGAGTGGGGGAGACCCAGTACTTC.

V and J are TRBV6-5 and TRBJ2-4; possible D gene TRBD1, 5 bases. V shed 2 bases and J shed 5 bases, with 10 bases lying between them. Germline V gives CDR1 MNHEY, CDR2 SVGAGI. The CDR3 has 14 amino acids. CDR3 region: CASSYIGAQNIQYF. CDR3 sequence (DNA): TGTGCCAGCAGTTACATTGGGGCCCAAAACATTCAGTACTTC.

A few counts support this clone. The gene calls are TRBV5-6 and TRBJ2-7; 10 nucleotides line up with TRBD2. The germline V gene encodes CDR1 SGHDT and CDR2 YYEEEE. V lost 5 bases and J lost 6; bases outside the gene matches: 11. The CDR3 covers 15 residues. CDR3 loop: CASRDTSGAGGEQYF. The CDR3 bases are TGTGCCAGCAGGGATACTAGCGGGGCAGGGGGCGAGCAGTACTTC.

The V and J genes are TRBV10-2 and TRBJ1-2, with TRBD1 identical over 8 bases. Germline CDR1 reads WSHSY; CDR2 reads SAAADI. The trim removed 6 bases at V and 7 bases at J, leaving 10 bases unmatched. The CDR3 covers 14 residues. The chain's CDR3 is CASRQAGGAIGYTF. In DNA, the CDR3 is TGCGCCAGCAGACAGGCAGGGGGCGCTATTGGCTACACCTTC.

The chain joins TRBV15 to TRBJ1-4; no clear D. Germline lookup yields CDR1 LNHNV and CDR2 YYDKDF (reference sequence). The CDR3 is made up of 17 amino acids. V lost 3 bases and J 0 bases, leaving 14 bases between the germline ends. The CDR3 spells CATSSNPAPATNEKLFF. Here the CDR3 DNA reads TGTGCCACCAGCAGTAACCCAGCACCCGCAACTAATGAAAAACTGTTTTTT.

The chain links TRBV11-2 to TRBJ2-1, with 12 bases lining up with TRBD2. The junction had 2 bases not matched to a gene; V was cut back by 4 bases and J by 7 bases. Germline V gene sequence: CDR1 SGHAT, CDR2 FQNNGV. CDR3 length: 14 amino acids. The CDR3 DNA is TGTGCCAGCAGCTCTAGCGGGGGGGCGAATGAGCAGTTCTTC. Encoded protein: CASSSSGGANEQFF.

The V gene is TRBV19, the J gene TRBJ2-1, with D possibly TRBD2 on 5 matching bases. V was shortened by 3 bases and J by 0 bases, with 9 bases between the two germline ends. CDR3 length equals 15 residues. Germline CDR1 reads LNHDA; CDR2 reads SQIVND (reference sequence). The CDR3 sequence is CASSIGLSSYNEQFF. CDR3 coding DNA: TGTGCCAGTAGTATCGGACTCAGCTCCTACAATGAGCAGTTCTTC.

The V and J genes are TRBV12-5 and TRBJ2-7, with a tentative D call TRBD2 (5 bases). This CDR3 contains 11 residues. Looked up from germline, CDR1 is LGHNT and CDR2 is FRNRAP. V lost 1 base and J 10 bases, leaving 8 bases between the germline ends. Here the CDR3 DNA reads TGTGCTAGTGGTTTGGCTCCGGGACAGTACTTC. This sequence encodes CASGLAPGQYF.

The chain joins TRBV9 to TRBJ2-5; tentatively, D is TRBD1 (5 bases). The CDR3 spans 13 residues. Trimming pared 0 bases from V and 3 bases from J, leaving 6 bases between. CDR1 and CDR2 (germline): SGDLS, YYNGEE. The CDR3 nucleotides read TGTGCCAGCAGCGTAGCAGGGAAAGAGACCCAGTACTTC. Translating it yields CASSVAGKETQYF.